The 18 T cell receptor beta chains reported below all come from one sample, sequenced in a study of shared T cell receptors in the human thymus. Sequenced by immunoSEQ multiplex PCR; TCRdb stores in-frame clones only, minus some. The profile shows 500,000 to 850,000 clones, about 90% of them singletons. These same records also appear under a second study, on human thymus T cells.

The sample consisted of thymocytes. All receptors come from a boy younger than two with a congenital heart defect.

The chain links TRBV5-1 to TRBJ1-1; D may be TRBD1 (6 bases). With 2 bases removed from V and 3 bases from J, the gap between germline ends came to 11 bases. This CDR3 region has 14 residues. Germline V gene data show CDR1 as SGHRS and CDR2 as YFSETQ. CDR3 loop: CASSFSGDHTEAFF. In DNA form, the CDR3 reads TGCGCCAGCAGCTTCTCAGGGGACCACACTGAAGCTTTCTTT.

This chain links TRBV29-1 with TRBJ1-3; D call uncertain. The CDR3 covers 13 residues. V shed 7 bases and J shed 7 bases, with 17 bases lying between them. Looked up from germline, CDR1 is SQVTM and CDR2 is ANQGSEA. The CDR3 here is CSAYTVELNTIYF. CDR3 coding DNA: TGCAGCGCCTACACAGTCGAGCTTAACACCATATATTTT.

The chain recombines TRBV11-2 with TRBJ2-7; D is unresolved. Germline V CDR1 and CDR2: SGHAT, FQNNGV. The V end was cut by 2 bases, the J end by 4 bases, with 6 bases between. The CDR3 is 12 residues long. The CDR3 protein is CASSLLRYEQYF. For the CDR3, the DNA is TGTGCCAGCAGCTTATTGCGGTACGAGCAGTACTTC. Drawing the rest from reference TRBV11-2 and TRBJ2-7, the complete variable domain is EAGVAQSPRYKIIEKRQSVAFWCNPISGHATLYWYQQILGQGPKLLIQFQNNGVVDDSQLPKDRFSAERLKGVDSTLKIQPAKLEDSAVYLCASSLLRYEQYFGPGTRLTVT.

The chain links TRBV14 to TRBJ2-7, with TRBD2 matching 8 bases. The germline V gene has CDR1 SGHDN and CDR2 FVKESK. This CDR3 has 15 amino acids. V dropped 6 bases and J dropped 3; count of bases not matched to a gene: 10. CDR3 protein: CASSQRTSGSYEQYF. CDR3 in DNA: TGTGCCAGCAGTCAAAGGACGAGCGGGAGCTACGAGCAGTACTTC.

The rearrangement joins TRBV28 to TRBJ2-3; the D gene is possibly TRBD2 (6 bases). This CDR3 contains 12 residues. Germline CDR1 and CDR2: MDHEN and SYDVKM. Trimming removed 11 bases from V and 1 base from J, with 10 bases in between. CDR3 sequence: CAGGNRTDTQYF. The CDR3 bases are TGTGCCGGCGGGAACCGCACAGATACGCAGTATTTT. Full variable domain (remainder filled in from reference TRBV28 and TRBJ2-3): DVKVTQSSRYLVKRTGEKVFLECVQDMDHENMFWYRQDPGLGLRLIYFSYDVKMKEKGDIPEGYSVSREKKERFSLILESASTNQTSMYLCAGGNRTDTQYFGPGTRLTVL.

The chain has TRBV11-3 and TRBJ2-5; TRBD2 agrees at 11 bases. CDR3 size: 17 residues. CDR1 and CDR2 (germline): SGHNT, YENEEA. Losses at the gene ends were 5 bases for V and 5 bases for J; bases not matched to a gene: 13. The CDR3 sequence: CASSPRPTTSGKETQYF. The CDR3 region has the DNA TGTGCCAGCAGCCCCCGCCCCACGACTAGCGGGAAGGAGACCCAGTACTTC.

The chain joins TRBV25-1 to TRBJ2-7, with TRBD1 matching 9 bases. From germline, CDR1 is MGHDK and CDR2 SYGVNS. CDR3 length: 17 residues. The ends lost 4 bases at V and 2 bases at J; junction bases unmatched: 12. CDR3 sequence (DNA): TGTGCCAGCAGTGGGCGGAGGGGGGACAGGGAAACCTACGAGCAGTACTTC. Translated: CASSGRRGDRETYEQYF.

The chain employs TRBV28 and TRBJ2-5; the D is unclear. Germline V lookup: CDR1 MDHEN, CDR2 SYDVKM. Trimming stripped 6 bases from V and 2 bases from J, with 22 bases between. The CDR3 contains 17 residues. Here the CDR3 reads CASRYDVVNTTQETQYF. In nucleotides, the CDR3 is TGTGCCAGCAGATACGACGTGGTTAACACGACTCAAGAGACCCAGTACTTC.

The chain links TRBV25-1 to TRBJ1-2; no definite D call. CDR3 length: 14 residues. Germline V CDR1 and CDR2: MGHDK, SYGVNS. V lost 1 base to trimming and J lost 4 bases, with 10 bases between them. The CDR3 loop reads CASSELRKPYGYTF. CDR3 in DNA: TGTGCCAGCAGTGAATTAAGAAAGCCCTATGGCTACACCTTC.

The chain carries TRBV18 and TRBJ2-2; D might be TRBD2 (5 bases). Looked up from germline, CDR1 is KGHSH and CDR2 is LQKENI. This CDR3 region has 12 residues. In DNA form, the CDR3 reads TGTGTGGGGAGTACGAACACCGGGGAGCTGTTTTTT. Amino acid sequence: CVGSTNTGELFF. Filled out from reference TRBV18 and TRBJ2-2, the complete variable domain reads NAGVMQNPRHLVRRRGQEARLRCSPMKGHSHVYWYRQLPEEGLKFMVYLQKENIIDESGMPKERFSAEFPKEGPSILRIQQVVRGDSAAYFCVGSTNTGELFFGEGSRLTVL.

CDR3 nucleotides: TGTGCCAGCAGTTTGGGAGGTATCGCCGGGCATGGTGGGCCCCAGCATTTT. The encoded protein is CASSLGGIAGHGGPQHF. The V gene is TRBV28, the J gene TRBJ1-5; D uncertain. Germline loops: CDR1 MDHEN, CDR2 SYDVKM. This CDR3 is built from 17 residues. Deletions cut 3 bases from V and 9 bases from J, with 24 bases between.

CDR3 protein: CASSEYKGPYYNEQFF. Written as DNA, the CDR3 is TGTGCCAGCAGTGAATACAAGGGGCCCTACTACAATGAGCAGTTCTTC. The V gene is TRBV25-1, the J gene TRBJ2-1; the D gene is possibly TRBD1 (5 bases). There are 16 residues in the CDR3. Germline V CDR1 and CDR2: MGHDK, SYGVNS. The ends were cut back, 0 bases at V and 3 bases at J, with 12 bases in the middle.

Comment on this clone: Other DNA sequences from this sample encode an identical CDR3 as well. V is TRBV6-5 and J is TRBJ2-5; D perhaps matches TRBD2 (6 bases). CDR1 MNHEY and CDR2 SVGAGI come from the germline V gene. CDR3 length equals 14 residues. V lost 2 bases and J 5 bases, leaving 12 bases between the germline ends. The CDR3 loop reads CASSYGGARETQYF. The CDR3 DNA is TGTGCCAGCAGTTACGGAGGGGCTAGGGAGACCCAGTACTTC.

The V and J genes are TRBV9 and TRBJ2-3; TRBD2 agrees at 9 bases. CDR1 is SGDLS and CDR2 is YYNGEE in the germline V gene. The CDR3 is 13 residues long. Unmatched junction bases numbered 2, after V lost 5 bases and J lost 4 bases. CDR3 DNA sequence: TGTGCCAGCAGTGGCGGGGGGGCAGATACGCAGTATTTT. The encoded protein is CASSGGGADTQYF.

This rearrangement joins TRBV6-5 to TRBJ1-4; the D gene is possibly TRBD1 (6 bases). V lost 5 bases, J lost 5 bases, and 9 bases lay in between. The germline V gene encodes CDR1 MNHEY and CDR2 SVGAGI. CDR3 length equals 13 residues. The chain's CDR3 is CASSRGSNEKLFF. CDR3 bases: TGTGCCAGCAGTAGGGGGTCCAATGAAAAACTGTTTTTT.

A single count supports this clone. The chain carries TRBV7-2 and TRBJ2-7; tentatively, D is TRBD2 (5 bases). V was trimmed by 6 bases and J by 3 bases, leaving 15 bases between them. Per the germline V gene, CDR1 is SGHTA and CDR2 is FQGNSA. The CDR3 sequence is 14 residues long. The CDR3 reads CASSWAGKIYEQYF. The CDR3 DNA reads TGTGCCAGCAGTTGGGCGGGCAAAATCTACGAGCAGTACTTC.

Here the CDR3 reads CASSRPVSPLAGGKNEQFF. DNA of the CDR3: TGTGCCAGCAGCCGCCCCGTCTCGCCTCTAGCGGGGGGGAAAAATGAGCAGTTCTTC. The rearrangement links TRBV9 to TRBJ2-1, with 12 nucleotides matching TRBD2. The CDR3 totals 19 residues. J gave up 7 bases and V 4 bases, and 18 bases lay outside the gene matches. CDR1 and CDR2 (germline): SGDLS, YYNGEE.

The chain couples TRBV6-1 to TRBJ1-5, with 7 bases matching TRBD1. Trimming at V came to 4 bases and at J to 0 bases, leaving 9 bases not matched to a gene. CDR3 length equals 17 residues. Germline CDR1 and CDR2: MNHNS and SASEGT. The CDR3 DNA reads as TGTGCCAGCAGTGTACCTCCGGGACAGCTTAGCAATCAGCCCCAGCATTTT. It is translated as CASSVPPGQLSNQPQHF.